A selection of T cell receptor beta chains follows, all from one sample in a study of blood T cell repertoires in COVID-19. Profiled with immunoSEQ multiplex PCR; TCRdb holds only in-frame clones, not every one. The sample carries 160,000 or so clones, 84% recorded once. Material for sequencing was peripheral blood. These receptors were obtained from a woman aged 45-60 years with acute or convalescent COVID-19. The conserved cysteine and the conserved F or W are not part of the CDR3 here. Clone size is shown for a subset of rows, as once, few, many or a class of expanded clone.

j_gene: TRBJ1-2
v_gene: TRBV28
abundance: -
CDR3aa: ASSTGGSGYGYT

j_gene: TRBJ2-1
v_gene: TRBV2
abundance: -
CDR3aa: ASSEYGDAYNEQF

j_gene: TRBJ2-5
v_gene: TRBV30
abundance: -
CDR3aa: AWSKGLAGRETQY

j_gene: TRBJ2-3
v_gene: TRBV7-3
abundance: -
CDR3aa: ASSRTGPDTQY

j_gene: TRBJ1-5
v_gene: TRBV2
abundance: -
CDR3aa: ASHGQLNQPQH

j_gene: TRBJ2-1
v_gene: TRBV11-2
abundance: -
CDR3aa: ASSSTIRYEQF

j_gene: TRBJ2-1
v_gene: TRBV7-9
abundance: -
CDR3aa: ASSRTSGKYNEQF

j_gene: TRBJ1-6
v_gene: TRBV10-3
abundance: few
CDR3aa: AIRDRQDNSPLH

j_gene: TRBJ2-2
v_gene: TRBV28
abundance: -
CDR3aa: ASSLPRTGELF

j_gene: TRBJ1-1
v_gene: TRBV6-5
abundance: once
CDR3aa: ASTYMNTEAF

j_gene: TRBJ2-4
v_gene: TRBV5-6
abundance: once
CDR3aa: ASSFRLTNEAKNIQY

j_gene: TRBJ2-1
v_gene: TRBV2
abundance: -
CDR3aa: AIGTVNSYNEQF

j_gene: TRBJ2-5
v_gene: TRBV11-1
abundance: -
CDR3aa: ASAIGGAQY

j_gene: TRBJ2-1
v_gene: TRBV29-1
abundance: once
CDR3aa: SVAATSEQF

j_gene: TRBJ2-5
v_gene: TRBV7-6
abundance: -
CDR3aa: ASSKLAGWGETQY

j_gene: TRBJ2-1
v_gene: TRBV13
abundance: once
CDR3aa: ASKIAGGSYNEQF

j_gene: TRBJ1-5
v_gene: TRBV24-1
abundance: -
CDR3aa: ATQGNSNQPQH

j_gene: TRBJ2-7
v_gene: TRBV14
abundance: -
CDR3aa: ASSLAWGQGASYEQY

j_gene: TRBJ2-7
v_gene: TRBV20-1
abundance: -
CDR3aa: SATTLDGQY

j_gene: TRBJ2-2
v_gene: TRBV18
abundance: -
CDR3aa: ASSLAGGENTGELF

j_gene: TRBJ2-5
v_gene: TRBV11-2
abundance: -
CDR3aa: ASTSSIVQETQY

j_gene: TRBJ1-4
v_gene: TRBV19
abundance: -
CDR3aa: ASSRQGARGEKLF

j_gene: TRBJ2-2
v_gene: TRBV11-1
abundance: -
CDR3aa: ASSLDRLAGELF

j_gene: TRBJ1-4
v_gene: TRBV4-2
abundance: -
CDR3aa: ASSQSFTAIATNEKLF

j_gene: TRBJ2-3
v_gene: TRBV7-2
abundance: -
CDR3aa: ASSLYEPDTQY

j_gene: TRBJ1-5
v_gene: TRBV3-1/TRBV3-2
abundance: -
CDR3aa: ASSPKGGSLNQPQH

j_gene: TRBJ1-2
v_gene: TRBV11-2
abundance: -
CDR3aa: ASSSVLRGVANYGYT

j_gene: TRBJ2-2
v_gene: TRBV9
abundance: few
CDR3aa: ASSVDRGGTGELF